The 19 T cell receptor beta chains presented below share a single source sample, sequenced in a study of T cells in women clearing cervical HPV infection. Data came from immunoSEQ multiplex PCR; TCRdb stores just in-frame clones and leaves some out. This sample's table reports over 15,000 clones. The sequenced sample consisted of blood buffy coat. The receptors stem from a woman between 18 and 70 years old with a cervical HPV16 infection that either progressed to CIN3+ or cleared (not recorded which).

On this clone: Distinct nucleotide sequences in the sample also encode this CDR3. CDR3: CASSPATGGPANYGYTF. Partial CDR3 DNA: TGTGCCAGCTCACCGGCAACGGGGGGCCCCGCTAACTATGGC. This chain connects TRBV18 to TRBJ1-2; possible D gene TRBD1, 6 bases. Read sequence stops 3 residues before the CDR3 end, and the germline J gene provides the missing end. The CDR3 runs 17 residues. Trimming left V 3 bases short and J 0 bases short, with 17 bases between. Germline V gene data show CDR1 as KGHSH and CDR2 as LQKENI.

Comment on this clone: The read terminates 3 residues ahead of where the CDR3 ends, so the germline J gene completes it. V gene TRBV9 combines with J gene TRBJ1-4; tentatively, D is TRBD1 (6 bases). The germline V gene has CDR1 SGDLS and CDR2 YYNGEE. The CDR3 runs 13 residues. V was shortened by 2 bases and J by 8 bases, with 10 bases between the two germline ends. The covered CDR3 bases are TGTGCCAGCAGCGTTAGTCAGGGGGAAAAA. Translated, it gives CASSVSQGEK. The full CDR3 protein is CASSVSQGEKLFF.

Concerning this clone: The read comes to an end 3 residues before the CDR3 does, leaving the germline J gene to fill in the end. This sequence joins TRBV29-1 and TRBJ1-2, with 7 bases matching TRBD1. The germline gives CDR1 SQVTM, CDR2 ANQGSEA. This CDR3 spans 13 amino acids. V dropped 4 bases and J dropped 2; count of bases not matched to a gene: 4. The CDR3 spells CSVGGTENYGYTF. CDR3 DNA (partial): TGCAGCGTTGGGGGGACAGAAAACTATGGC. Looking up the rest from reference TRBV29-1 and TRBJ1-2 gives the full variable domain: SAVISQKPSRDICQRGTSLTIQCQVDSQVTMMFWYRQQPGQSLTLIATANQGSEATYESGFVIDKFPISRPNLTFSTLTVSNMSPEDSSIYLCSVGGTENYGYTFGSGTRLTVV.

To note about this clone: The read finishes 3 residues shy of the CDR3 end, and the germline J gene is used to complete it. V gene TRBV5-1 combines with J gene TRBJ2-7; 7 bases map to TRBD1. The germline gives CDR1 SGHRS, CDR2 YFSETQ. The CDR3 is 19 residues long. V lost 1 base, J lost 1 base, and 17 bases stayed unmatched. The CDR3 protein is CASSLPGQGVINVSYEQYF. The part of the CDR3 DNA that was read is TGCGCCAGCAGCTTGCCAGGGCAGGGGGTAATTAATGTTTCCTACGAG.

Concerning this clone itself: Read data end 3 residues before the CDR3 end; the end is taken from the germline J gene. The gene calls are TRBV19 and TRBJ1-2; 7 nucleotides agree with TRBD1. CDR1 and CDR2 from the germline V gene are LNHDA and SQIVND (reference sequence). The CDR3 extends over 15 amino acids. The DNA read from the CDR3 is TGTGCCAGTAGTTTCCGTGATCCCGGGACAGAAGGC. This gives the protein CASSFRDPGTEG. The full CDR3 reads CASSFRDPGTEGYTF.

A remark on this clone: The CDR3 end is not reached by the read, which stops 3 residues before it; the germline J gene fills it in. V usage is TRBV30 and J usage is TRBJ1-6; no reliable D call. With 1 base removed from V and 5 bases from J, the gap between germline ends came to 6 bases. Germline V gene sequence: CDR1 GTSNPN, CDR2 SVGIG (reference sequence). This CDR3 spans 13 amino acids. The CDR3 region is CAWSDYDNSPLHF. The DNA read from the CDR3 is TGTGCCTGGAGTGACTATGATAATTCACCC. Using reference TRBV30 and TRBJ1-6 for the parts outside the CDR3, the full variable domain is SQTIHQWPATLVQPVGSPLSLECTVEGTSNPNLYWYRQAAGRGLQLLFYSVGIGQISSEVPQNLSASRPQDRQFILSSKKLLLSDSGFYLCAWSDYDNSPLHFGNGTRLTVT.

As for this clone: The read falls 3 residues short of the CDR3 end, and the missing part is taken from the germline J gene. This chain joins TRBV5-4 and TRBJ2-5; 11 bases map to TRBD2. V dropped 2 bases and J dropped 2; count of bases not matched to a gene: 5. There are 16 residues in the CDR3. Germline CDR1 and CDR2: SGHNT and YYREEE (reference sequence). The part of the CDR3 DNA that was read is TGTGCCAGCAGCTTTCCTAGCGGGGGGTTTCAAGAGACC. Its translation: CASSFPSGGFQET. The entire CDR3 is CASSFPSGGFQETQYF.

Comment on this clone: Read coverage stops 3 residues before the CDR3 terminus; the germline J gene supplies the remainder. The V call is TRBV5-1, the J call TRBJ1-1, with 12 bases lining up with TRBD1. V lost 2 bases to trimming and J lost 5 bases; unmatched junction nucleotides: 13. Germline assignment: CDR1 SGHRS and CDR2 YFSETQ. This CDR3 spans 18 amino acids. The CDR3 bases that were read are TGCGCCAGCAGCTTTACGGGACAGGGGGCAACCCTGGGGACTGAA. Translated: CASSFTGQGATLGTE. The whole CDR3 sequence is CASSFTGQGATLGTEAFF.

For this clone: From the germline J gene comes the end of the CDR3, since the read stops 3 residues before it. V and J are TRBV7-6 and TRBJ2-1, with 12 bases fitting TRBD1. The length of the CDR3 is 16 residues. Germline V gene sequence: CDR1 SGHVS, CDR2 FNYEAQ. V lost 5 bases, J lost 7 bases, and 9 bases stayed unmatched. The DNA read from the CDR3 is TGTGCCAGCAGCCTGGGGACAGGGGGCGCTGGTAATGAG. Translated, it gives CASSLGTGGAGNE. The CDR3 in its entirety is CASSLGTGGAGNEQFF.

As for this clone: The read finishes 3 residues shy of the CDR3 end, and the germline J gene is used to complete it. V is TRBV7-9 and J is TRBJ1-2; the D gene is possibly TRBD1 (5 bases). This CDR3 is built from 12 residues. Germline CDR1 and CDR2: SEHNR and FQNEAQ (reference sequence). The covered CDR3 bases are TGTGCCAGCAGCTTAGTGGGGGGAGGC. Amino acid sequence: CASSLVGGG. The CDR3 in full is CASSLVGGGYTF. Looking up the rest from reference TRBV7-9 and TRBJ1-2 gives the full variable domain: DTGVSQNPRHKITKRGQNVTFRCDPISEHNRLYWYRQTLGQGPEFLTYFQNEAQLEKSRLLSDRFSAERPKGSFSTLEIQRTEQGDSAMYLCASSLVGGGYTFGSGTRLTVV.

A note on this clone: Read sequence stops 3 residues before the CDR3 end, and the germline J gene provides the missing end. The chain employs TRBV20-1 and TRBJ2-3; maybe TRBD1 (5 bases). V was shortened by 1 base and J by 8 bases, with 13 bases between the two germline ends. This CDR3 has 13 amino acids. Germline-derived CDR1 and CDR2 are DFQATT and SNEGSKA (reference sequence). The CDR3 bases that were read are TGCAGTGCTAGAGGCCAGGGATTACCTACG. This sequence encodes CSARGQGLPT. The whole CDR3 sequence reads CSARGQGLPTQYF.

A remark on this clone: The read ends 3 residues before the CDR3 terminus; that terminus is restored from the germline J gene. The chain couples TRBV2 to TRBJ2-7; TRBD2 matches 8 bases. The CDR3 totals 15 residues. The V segment lost 3 bases and the J segment 4 bases; nucleotides outside the gene matches: 8. Germline V gene lookup returns CDR1 SNHLY and CDR2 FYNNEI. The CDR3 region is CASSETSRGAYEQYF. The DNA read from the CDR3 is TGTGCCAGCAGTGAGACATCGCGGGGGGCGTACGAG.

On this clone itself: The CDR3 extends 3 residues past the end of the read, so its final part is completed from the germline J gene. This chain uses TRBV19 with TRBJ2-7, with 12 bases lining up with TRBD2. CDR1 and CDR2 from the germline V gene are LNHDA and SQIVND (reference sequence). This CDR3 has 14 amino acids. V dropped 6 bases and J dropped 4; count of bases not matched to a gene: 4. Partial CDR3 DNA: TGTGCCAGTAGCCGCGGGACTAGCGGGTACGAG. Protein product: CASSRGTSGYE. The entire CDR3 is CASSRGTSGYEQYF. The variable domain in full, with the rest retrieved from reference TRBV19 and TRBJ2-7, is DGGITQSPKYLFRKEGQNVTLSCEQNLNHDAMYWYRQDPGQGLRLIYYSQIVNDFQKGDIAEGYSVSREKKESFPLTVTSAQKNPTAFYLCASSRGTSGYEQYFGPGTRLTVT.

With respect to this clone: The observed sequence ends 3 residues before the CDR3 terminus, with the missing tail filled in from the germline J gene. This chain links TRBV20-1 with TRBJ2-5; the D is unclear. CDR3 size: 11 residues. The V end lost 3 bases, the J end lost 5 bases, and 7 bases lay between the germline ends. Germline V lookup: CDR1 DFQATT, CDR2 SNEGSKA (reference sequence). CDR3 DNA, as far as it was read: TGCAGTGCTAGGTCCGTTGAGACC. Translated, it gives CSARSVET. The entire CDR3 is CSARSVETQYF.

Concerning this clone: The sequenced fragment ends 3 residues before the CDR3 boundary, so the rest is inferred from the germline J gene. The genes are TRBV12-5 and TRBJ1-5, with D unresolved. The germline V and J ends were trimmed by 1 base and 6 bases, with 16 bases remaining between them. Looked up from germline, CDR1 is LGHNT and CDR2 is FRNRAP. The CDR3 is 16 residues long. CDR3 sequence reads: CASGLGSSFSTQPQHF. CDR3 DNA, as far as it was read: TGTGCTAGTGGTTTGGGTAGCAGCTTCTCAACTCAGCCC. The entire variable domain, with the rest obtained from reference TRBV12-5 and TRBJ1-5, is as follows: DARVTQTPRHKVTEMGQEVTMRCQPILGHNTVFWYRQTMMQGLELLAYFRNRAPLDDSGMPKDRFSAEMPDATLATLKIQPSEPRDSAVYFCASGLGSSFSTQPQHFGDGTRLSIL.

In the case of this clone: Read coverage stops 3 residues before the CDR3 terminus; the germline J gene supplies the remainder. The chain links TRBV5-4 to TRBJ2-7, with a weak D call TRBD2 (6 bases). There are 13 residues in the CDR3. Looked up from germline, CDR1 is SGHNT and CDR2 is YYREEE (reference sequence). Trimming took off 5 bases at V and 5 bases at J, with 14 bases between the two ends. CDR3 bases read: TGTGCCAGCAGTTGGGGGGACTTAGACGAG. The encoded protein is CASSWGDLDE. The whole CDR3 sequence reads CASSWGDLDEQYF.

On this clone: The CDR3 is cut off 3 residues early in the read; its end comes from the germline J gene. The sample contains more than one DNA sequence encoding this CDR3. V usage is TRBV11-2 and J usage is TRBJ2-7, with 9 bases fitting TRBD1. The CDR3 sequence is 13 residues long. Trimming removed 5 bases from V and 6 bases from J; junction bases left unmatched: 5. Looked up from germline, CDR1 is SGHAT and CDR2 is FQNNGV. The CDR3 bases that were read are TGTGCCAGCAGCACCGGGACAGGGTCCGAG. It yields the protein CASSTGTGSE. The CDR3 in full is CASSTGTGSEQYF.

Notes on this clone: The read stops 3 residues short of the end of the CDR3; the missing end is completed from the germline J gene. J is TRBJ1-3 and V is TRBV20-1; perhaps TRBD1 as D (5 bases). The germline CDR1 and CDR2 sequences are DFQATT and SNEGSKA (reference sequence). V was cut by 3 bases and J by 4 bases, with 13 bases left in between. This CDR3 comprises 14 residues. The covered CDR3 bases are TGCAGTGCTAGGGGGGGTGGGGAGGGAAACACC. Translated: CSARGGGEGNT. The full CDR3 reads CSARGGGEGNTIYF.

Details on this clone: The read stops 3 residues short of the end of the CDR3; the missing end is completed from the germline J gene. The chain employs TRBV7-9 and TRBJ2-7; tentative D call: TRBD2 (5 bases). Germline assignment: CDR1 SEHNR and CDR2 FQNEAQ (reference sequence). V dropped 5 bases and J dropped 0 bases, with 8 bases sitting between them. The CDR3 has 13 residues. The CDR3 here is CASSIRGSYEQYF. CDR3 DNA, as far as it was read: TGTGCCAGCAGCATCCGGGGCTCCTACGAG. Full variable domain (remainder filled in from reference TRBV7-9 and TRBJ2-7): DTGVSQNPRHKITKRGQNVTFRCDPISEHNRLYWYRQTLGQGPEFLTYFQNEAQLEKSRLLSDRFSAERPKGSFSTLEIQRTEQGDSAMYLCASSIRGSYEQYFGPGTRLTVT.